Below, one T cell receptor (beta chain) is given with its context. The V and J ends lost 2 bases and 1 base, in that order; junction bases with no gene match: 4. This CDR3 region has 18 residues. Germline CDR1 MNHEY, CDR2 SVGEGT. Time point noted: pre-sensitization, week 0. Treatment defined: therapeutic diphenylcyclopropenone sensitization with weekly scalp DPC. Alopecia patients, 18 to 70 years old and DPC-suitable, served as donors. The sample is drawn from a study of human T cells and chemical hapten exposure. TCRdb redid the calling of the RACE reads with MiXCR, one entry per CDR3 protein. The sample records around 180,000 distinct CDR3 sequences, around 30% being singletons.

The chain carries TRBV6-2 or TRBV6-3 and TRBJ2-2, with 13 bases lining up with TRBD2. The sequences come from whole blood, collected in connection with sensitization to the hapten diphenylcyclopropenone (DPC). The TCR originated in a woman aged 25 to 39 with alopecia areata. Some clones in this sample may be carry-over from other donors' samples. This CDR3 is CASSYHRLAGGNTGELFF. The CDR3 nucleotides are TGTGCCAGCAGTTACCACCGACTAGCGGGAGGGAACACCGGGGAGCTGTTTTTT.